A selection of T cell receptor beta chains follows, all from one sample in a study of cytomegalovirus exposure and HLA in healthy donors. Profiled with immunoSEQ multiplex PCR; TCRdb holds only in-frame clones, not every one. The sample includes roughly 120,000 clones, 77% of them seen just once. Sequences were obtained from PBMCs. Receptors were obtained from a woman in her thirties or forties in good health and CMV-seropositive. Both conserved end residues are part of each CDR3. The D gene is left open where the match is weak. Clone size is given for some rows only: seen once, a few or many times, or a class if the clone is expanded.

size: NA; J: TRBJ2-2; V: TRBV7-8; D: TRBD2; CDR3: CASTRAGGNTGELFF; DNA: TGTGCCAGCACGAGAGCGGGAGGGAACACCGGGGAGCTGTTTTTT
size: NA; J: TRBJ2-1; V: TRBV28; D: NA; CDR3: CASSFGTIIYNEQFF; DNA: TGTGCCAGCAGTTTCGGGACAATAATTTACAATGAGCAGTTCTTC
size: NA; J: TRBJ2-7; V: TRBV2; D: TRBD2; CDR3: CASSALYGSGFSYEQYF; DNA: TGTGCCAGCAGTGCCCTTTACGGTAGCGGGTTCTCCTACGAGCAGTACTTC
size: NA; J: TRBJ1-5; V: TRBV6-1; D: TRBD1; CDR3: CASSEGAGGQPQHF; DNA: TGTGCCAGCAGTGAAGGGGCAGGGGGACAGCCCCAGCATTTT
size: NA; J: TRBJ2-1; V: TRBV5-4; D: TRBD2; CDR3: CASSLGLAGEEVQFF; DNA: TGTGCCAGCAGCTTGGGACTAGCGGGAGAGGAGGTGCAGTTCTTC
size: few; J: TRBJ2-7; V: TRBV18; D: TRBD2; CDR3: CASSPPGLVSMGHEQYF; DNA: TGTGCCAGCTCACCCCCAGGACTAGTCAGTATGGGCCACGAGCAGTACTTC
size: few; J: TRBJ1-4; V: TRBV18; D: NA; CDR3: CASSPDRNNEKLFF; DNA: TGTGCCAGCTCACCGGACAGAAATAATGAAAAACTGTTTTTT
size: NA; J: TRBJ2-3; V: TRBV5-1; D: NA; CDR3: CASTIGGAGDTQYF; DNA: TGCGCCAGCACGATAGGGGGGGCCGGAGATACGCAGTATTTT
size: NA; J: TRBJ2-3; V: TRBV6-9; D: TRBD1; CDR3: CASSPNGPYRGPSTDTQYF; DNA: TGTGCCAGCAGTCCCAATGGACCATACAGGGGGCCTAGCACAGATACGCAGTATTTT
size: NA; J: TRBJ1-2; V: TRBV27; D: TRBD1; CDR3: CATSRGDTNCGYTF; DNA: TGTGCCACCTCCAGGGGGGACACTAACTGTGGCTACACCTTC
size: NA; J: TRBJ2-7; V: TRBV6-5; D: TRBD2; CDR3: CASSYSGLAGYEQYF; DNA: TGTGCCAGCAGTTACTCGGGACTAGCGGGCTACGAGCAGTACTTC
size: NA; J: TRBJ2-1; V: TRBV28; D: TRBD2; CDR3: CASSFGRAINEQFF; DNA: TGTGCCAGCAGTTTTGGGAGGGCGATTAATGAGCAGTTCTTC
size: NA; J: TRBJ2-7; V: TRBV7-9; D: NA; CDR3: CASRTYEQYF; DNA: TGTGCCAGCAGAACTTACGAGCAGTACTTC
size: once; J: TRBJ2-5; V: TRBV18; D: TRBD1; CDR3: CASSPNPGGAGQETQYF; DNA: TGTGCCAGCTCACCTAACCCAGGGGGCGCTGGGCAAGAGACCCAGTACTTC
size: NA; J: TRBJ2-5; V: TRBV11-2; D: TRBD1; CDR3: CASSRGQVQETQYF; DNA: TGTGCCAGCAGCAGGGGACAGGTACAAGAGACCCAGTACTTC